Each of the 18 T cell receptor beta chains below was sequenced from the same sample in a study of blood T cell repertoires in COVID-19 (TCRdb year 2020). The receptor library was made with the immunoSEQ multiplex PCR assay. The source is immuneACCESS, and TCRdb retained only in-frame sequences with V and J called. Part of the clones is not carried over; for the studies checked, unresolved V genes explain less than half of this, and the remainder is unexplained. This sample has a few hundred thousand clones in its table, and roughly 80% of those were observed once. Of the sample, 3.4% falls within the top ten clones. Sequenced: peripheral blood. The receptors here all came from a woman in her late teens or twenties with acute or convalescent COVID-19.

This clone occurred once. V usage is TRBV6-2 or TRBV6-3 and J usage is TRBJ2-3; no definite D call. CDR1 is MNHEY and CDR2 is SVGEGT in the germline V gene. Deletions cut 5 bases from V and 0 bases from J, with 12 bases between. The CDR3 has 15 residues. The CDR3 DNA reads as TGTGCCAGCAGTCCGGCCCTGACTAGCACAGATACGCAGTATTTT. This translates into CASSPALTSTDTQYF.

The chain has TRBV5-6 and TRBJ2-5, with 7 bases aligning to TRBD2. Losses at the gene ends were 1 base for V and 5 bases for J; bases not matched to a gene: 14. The CDR3 is made up of 17 amino acids. Germline CDR1 is SGHDT and CDR2 is YYEEEE. CDR3 residues: CASSLRRLRELTETQYF. As DNA, the CDR3 is TGTGCCAGCAGCTTGCGGCGGCTGCGGGAGCTTACGGAGACCCAGTACTTC.

The chain couples TRBV7-2 to TRBJ2-7; 9 bases match TRBD2. The CDR3 totals 15 residues. Germline-derived CDR1 and CDR2 are SGHTA and FQGNSA. The V and J ends lost 4 bases and 4 bases, in that order; junction bases with no gene match: 8. CDR3 sequence reads: CASSSPGLAIYEQYF. The CDR3 DNA follows: TGTGCCAGCAGCTCGCCCGGACTAGCGATATACGAGCAGTACTTC.

The rearrangement uses TRBV27 and TRBJ1-1; tentatively, D is TRBD1 (6 bases). The germline gives CDR1 MNHEY, CDR2 SMNVEV (reference sequence). The CDR3 spans 14 residues. V was clipped by 4 bases and J by 3 bases, with 12 bases between them. CDR3 sequence: CASSSQGWDTEAFF. CDR3 sequence (DNA): TGTGCCAGCAGTTCTCAGGGGTGGGACACTGAAGCTTTCTTT.

The genes are TRBV6-5 and TRBJ2-1, with 7 bases that match TRBD1. V lost 5 bases, J lost 1 base, and 5 bases stayed unmatched. Germline V lookup: CDR1 MNHEY, CDR2 SVGAGI. The CDR3 spans 15 residues. The DNA of the CDR3 is TGTGCCAGCAGTCGGACAGGACCTTCCTACAATGAGCAGTTCTTC. This translates into CASSRTGPSYNEQFF.

This clone appeared once. The chain uses TRBV4-1 and TRBJ1-6; TRBD1 agrees at 11 bases. The CDR3 contains 17 residues. The ends lost 0 bases at V and 8 bases at J; junction bases unmatched: 6. Germline values: CDR1 MGHRA, CDR2 YSYEKL. CDR3 loop: CASSQDVGQGAHSPLHF. Written as DNA, the CDR3 is TGCGCCAGCAGCCAAGATGTCGGACAGGGGGCTCATTCACCCCTCCACTTT.

The rearrangement uses TRBV4-3 and TRBJ2-1, with TRBD2 identical over 10 bases. Per the germline V gene, CDR1 is LGHNA and CDR2 is YSLEER. The CDR3 consists of 18 residues. Unmatched junction bases numbered 7, after V lost 0 bases and J lost 2 bases. CDR3 sequence (DNA): TGCGCCAGCAGCCAAGATTTGAGCGGGAGGGCCCCCTACAATGAGCAGTTCTTC. This encodes CASSQDLSGRAPYNEQFF.

The chain joins TRBV28 to TRBJ2-1, with 7 bases that match TRBD2. Germline assignment: CDR1 MDHEN and CDR2 SYDVKM. This CDR3 spans 15 amino acids. The junction had 9 bases not matched to a gene; V was cut back by 10 bases and J by 0 bases. CDR3 region: CAISSGFSSYNEQFF. DNA for the CDR3: TGTGCCATTTCTAGCGGTTTTAGCTCCTACAATGAGCAGTTCTTC.

This chain uses TRBV2 with TRBJ1-5, with TRBD1 as a possible D gene (6 bases). The CDR3 sequence is 15 residues long. Germline V gene data show CDR1 as SNHLY and CDR2 as FYNNEI. Trimming removed 7 bases at V and 4 bases at J, with 17 bases between. CDR3 protein: CASTEWLQGNQPQHF. Here the CDR3 DNA reads TGTGCCAGCACCGAATGGCTTCAGGGGAATCAGCCCCAGCATTTT.

This rearrangement joins TRBV7-9 to TRBJ2-3; TRBD2 aligns across 15 bases. Germline loops: CDR1 SEHNR, CDR2 FQNEAQ (reference sequence). This CDR3 is 17 amino acids long. Germline trimming cut 4 bases from V and 6 bases from J; bases unmatched to any gene: 8. In DNA form, the CDR3 reads TGTGCCAGCAGCTCAGGACTAGCGGGAGGGCCGGGGGATACGCAGTATTTT. Translated: CASSSGLAGGPGDTQYF. The full variable domain, with the rest looked up from reference TRBV7-9 and TRBJ2-3, is DTGVSQNPRHKITKRGQNVTFRCDPISEHNRLYWYRQTLGQGPEFLTYFQNEAQLEKSRLLSDRFSAERPKGSFSTLEIQRTEQGDSAMYLCASSSGLAGGPGDTQYFGPGTRLTVL.

CDR3 DNA: TGTGCCAGCAGCGTACTCAGCGGGAGGAATGAGCAGTTCTTC. Translation gives CASSVLSGRNEQFF. This sequence joins TRBV2 and TRBJ2-1, with TRBD2 identical over 9 bases. The junction had 7 bases not matched to a gene; V was cut back by 6 bases and J by 7 bases. CDR1 is SNHLY and CDR2 is FYNNEI in the germline V gene. The length of the CDR3 is 14 residues.

The chain combines TRBV2 with TRBJ1-4, with 10 bases fitting TRBD1. V was clipped by 5 bases and J by 8 bases; unmatched bases: 8. The CDR3 is 15 residues long. Germline loops: CDR1 SNHLY, CDR2 FYNNEI. CDR3 sequence (DNA): TGTGCCAGCAGTTCTACCGGGACAGGGGTCGAAAAACTGTTTTTT. Protein sequence: CASSSTGTGVEKLFF. The whole variable domain, filled in from reference TRBV2 and TRBJ1-4, reads EPEVTQTPSHQVTQMGQEVILRCVPISNHLYFYWYRQILGQKVEFLVSFYNNEISEKSEIFDDQFSVERPDGSNFTLKIRSTKLEDSAMYFCASSSTGTGVEKLFFGSGTQLSVL.

The chain recombines TRBV6-5 with TRBJ2-7; perhaps TRBD1 as D (6 bases). The V gene lost 6 bases and the J gene lost 3 bases, with 12 bases spanning the gap. The germline gives CDR1 MNHEY, CDR2 SVGAGI. This CDR3 region has 13 residues. Here the CDR3 DNA reads TGTGCCAGCAGCCACAGGGCTTTCTACGAGCAGTACTTC. Translated: CASSHRAFYEQYF.

The chain employs TRBV18 and TRBJ2-1; 10 positions agree with TRBD2. V lost 0 bases to trimming and J lost 4 bases; unmatched junction nucleotides: 3. CDR3 length equals 16 residues. Germline-derived CDR1 and CDR2 are KGHSH and LQKENI. Here the CDR3 reads CASSPPLAGGYNEQFF. CDR3 nucleotide sequence: TGTGCCAGCTCACCACCGTTAGCGGGAGGATACAATGAGCAGTTCTTC.

The gene calls are TRBV7-2 and TRBJ2-7; D is ambiguous. The CDR3 is 15 amino acids. The ends were cut back, 0 bases at V and 0 bases at J, with 9 bases in the middle. Germline CDR1 is SGHTA and CDR2 is FQGNSA. This CDR3 reads CASSLASASSYEQYF. In nucleotides, the CDR3 is TGTGCCAGCAGCTTAGCCAGCGCCAGCTCCTACGAGCAGTACTTC.

Turning to this clone: The same CDR3 is also encoded by other DNA sequences in this sample. This chain uses TRBV5-1 with TRBJ2-5; the D gene is possibly TRBD2 (5 bases). V gave up 2 bases and J gave up 0 bases, with 8 bases separating them. The germline gives CDR1 SGHRS, CDR2 YFSETQ. The CDR3 runs 14 residues. The CDR3 reads CASSLLGHQETQYF. The DNA for the CDR3 is TGCGCCAGCAGCTTACTAGGGCACCAAGAGACCCAGTACTTC.

This clone was observed a handful of times. V usage is TRBV5-6 and J usage is TRBJ2-2; D perhaps matches TRBD1 (6 bases). With 2 bases removed from V and 5 bases from J, the gap between germline ends came to 19 bases. Germline CDR1 and CDR2: SGHDT and YYEEEE. CDR3 length: 17 residues. CDR3 sequence: CASSFFFRGTNTGELFF. The CDR3, as DNA: TGTGCCAGCAGCTTCTTTTTTAGGGGGACAAATACCGGGGAGCTGTTTTTT.

The V call is TRBV4-3, the J call TRBJ2-5; 13 nucleotides match TRBD2. In germline, CDR1 is LGHNA, CDR2 YSLEER. V was clipped by 4 bases and J by 5 bases; unmatched bases: 7. The CDR3 covers 16 residues. This CDR3 reads CASSLSGTSGKETQYF. In DNA, the CDR3 is TGCGCCAGCAGCCTAAGTGGGACTAGCGGGAAGGAGACCCAGTACTTC.